This T cell receptor beta chain appears in the sequencing data of a study of OX40 agonist ivuxolimab in advanced cancers. Losses at the gene ends were 5 bases for V and 1 base for J; bases not matched to a gene: 7. The CDR3 is 15 amino acids. Germline V gives CDR1 SGHRS, CDR2 YFSETQ. On this clone itself: Its specificity is unknown.

Broader study findings: Circulating CD4+ and CD8+ T cells showed clonal expansion by week 6 at 0.1 to 3.0 mg/kg.

TCRdb's copy holds only in-frame clones and misses some; the assay was immunoSEQ multiplex PCR. The sample yields under 60,000 clones, roughly 90% seen once. The origin of this receptor is an adult with an advanced solid tumor such as melanoma, head and neck, liver or kidney cancer. The rearrangement links TRBV5-1 to TRBJ2-3; TRBD1 agrees at 7 bases. Sample: CD4+ or CD8+ T cells sorted from blood, taken in a trial of the OX40 agonist ivuxolimab. This chain's CDR3 is CASSPRGYGTDTQYF. CDR3 nucleotides: TGCGCCAGCAGTCCCAGGGGGTACGGCACAGATACGCAGTATTTT.